This entry is about one T cell receptor beta chain. There are 16 residues in the CDR3. CDR1 and CDR2 (germline): MNHNS, SASEGT. The ends lost 4 bases at V and 6 bases at J; junction bases unmatched: 12. This sample was taken from a study of shared clonotypes between healthy human individuals. Terminally differentiated effector memory CD45RA+ cells were excluded by CCR7 positive selection of CD45RO-negative cells. This table comes from immunoSEQ multiplex PCR, and its TCRdb copy is limited to in-frame clones, with some not included. Among approximately 2,000,000 clones listed, roughly 93% were seen once.

This sequence joins TRBV6-1 and TRBJ2-3; TRBD1 agrees at 8 bases. Specimen: naive CD8+ T cells from PBMCs. The sequence was obtained from a man between 18 and 35 years old in good health. Some clones in this sample may be carry-over from other donors' samples. This CDR3 reads CASSGTGTGTMDTQYF. CDR3 coding DNA: TGTGCCAGCAGTGGAACAGGGACAGGAACCATGGATACGCAGTATTTT.